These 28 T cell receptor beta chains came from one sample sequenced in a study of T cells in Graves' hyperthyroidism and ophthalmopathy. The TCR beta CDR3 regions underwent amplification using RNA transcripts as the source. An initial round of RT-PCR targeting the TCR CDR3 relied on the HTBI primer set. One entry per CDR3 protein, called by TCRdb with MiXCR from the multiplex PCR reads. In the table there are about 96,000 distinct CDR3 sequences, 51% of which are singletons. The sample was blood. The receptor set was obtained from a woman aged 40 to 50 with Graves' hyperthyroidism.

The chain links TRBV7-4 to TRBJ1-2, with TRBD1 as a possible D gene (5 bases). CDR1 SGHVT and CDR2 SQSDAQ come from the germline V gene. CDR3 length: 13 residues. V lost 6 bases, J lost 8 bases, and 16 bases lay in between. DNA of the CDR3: TGTGCCAGCAGTTTGCGGACAAGTGGAGGCTACACCTTC. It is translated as CASSLRTSGGYTF. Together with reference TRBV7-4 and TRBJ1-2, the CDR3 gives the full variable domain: GAGVSQSPRYKVAKRGRDVALRCDSISGHVTLYWYRQTLGQGSEVLTYSQSDAQRDKSGRPSGRFSAERPERSVSTLKIQRTEQGDSAVYLCASSLRTSGGYTFGSGTRLTVV.

The CDR3 loop is CASSLAGTGSQETQYF. The CDR3 DNA is TGTGCCAGCAGTTTAGCGGGGACAGGGAGCCAAGAGACCCAGTACTTC. This sequence joins TRBV12-3 or TRBV12-4 and TRBJ2-5, with 9 bases identical to TRBD1. This CDR3 comprises 16 residues. The J segment lost 1 base and the V segment lost 0 bases, leaving 3 bases of the junction unmatched.

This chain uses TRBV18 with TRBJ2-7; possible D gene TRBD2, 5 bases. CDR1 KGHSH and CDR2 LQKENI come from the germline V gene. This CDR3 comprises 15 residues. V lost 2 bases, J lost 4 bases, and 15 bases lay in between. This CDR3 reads CASSPKPNGVYEQYF. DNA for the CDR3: TGTGCCAGCTCACCAAAGCCTAACGGGGTTTACGAGCAGTACTTC.

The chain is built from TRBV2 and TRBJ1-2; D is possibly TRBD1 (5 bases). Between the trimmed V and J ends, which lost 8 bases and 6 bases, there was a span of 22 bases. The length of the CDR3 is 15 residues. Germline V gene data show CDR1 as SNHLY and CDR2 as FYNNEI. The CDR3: CASVEDGAGRDGYTF. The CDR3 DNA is TGTGCCAGCGTTGAAGATGGCGCAGGGCGAGATGGCTACACCTTC.

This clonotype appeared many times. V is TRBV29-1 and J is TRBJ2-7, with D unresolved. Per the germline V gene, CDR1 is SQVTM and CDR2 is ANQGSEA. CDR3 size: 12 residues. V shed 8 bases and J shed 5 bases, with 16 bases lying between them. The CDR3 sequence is CSQDGYEDEQYF. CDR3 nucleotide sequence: TGCAGCCAAGATGGGTACGAGGACGAGCAGTACTTC.

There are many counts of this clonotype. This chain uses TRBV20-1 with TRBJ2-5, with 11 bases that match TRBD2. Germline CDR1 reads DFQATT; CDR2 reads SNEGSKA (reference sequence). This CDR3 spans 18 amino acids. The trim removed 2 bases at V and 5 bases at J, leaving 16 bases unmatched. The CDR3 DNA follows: TGCAGTGCTAGATCCTTTCCAGGATTAGCGGGAGGGATCGAGACCCAGTACTTC. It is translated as CSARSFPGLAGGIETQYF.

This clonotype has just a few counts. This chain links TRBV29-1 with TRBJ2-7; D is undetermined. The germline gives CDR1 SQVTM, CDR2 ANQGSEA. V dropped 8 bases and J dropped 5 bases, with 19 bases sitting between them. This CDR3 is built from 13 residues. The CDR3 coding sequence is TGCAGCAGCCAAGATGGGTACGAGGACGAGCAGTACTTC. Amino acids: CSSQDGYEDEQYF.

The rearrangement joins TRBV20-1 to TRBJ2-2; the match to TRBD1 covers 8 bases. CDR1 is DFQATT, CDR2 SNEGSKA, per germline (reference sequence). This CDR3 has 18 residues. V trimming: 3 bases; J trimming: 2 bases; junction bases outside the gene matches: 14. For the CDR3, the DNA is TGCAGTGCTAGGGCTGGACAGGGTGGGAAAGGAAACACCGGGGAGCTGTTTTTT. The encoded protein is CSARAGQGGKGNTGELFF.

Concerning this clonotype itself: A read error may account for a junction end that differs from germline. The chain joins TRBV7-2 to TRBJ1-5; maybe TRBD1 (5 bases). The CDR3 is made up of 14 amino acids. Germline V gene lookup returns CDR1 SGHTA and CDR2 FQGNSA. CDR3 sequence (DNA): TGCGCCAGCAGCCAAAACGACGGGACGGGGCCCCAGCATTTT. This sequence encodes CASSQNDGTGPQHF.

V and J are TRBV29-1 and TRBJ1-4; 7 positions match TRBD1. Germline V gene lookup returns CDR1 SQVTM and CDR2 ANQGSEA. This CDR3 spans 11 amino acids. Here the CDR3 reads CTLDREEKLFF. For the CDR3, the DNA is TGCACCCTCGACAGGGAGGAAAAACTGTTTTTT. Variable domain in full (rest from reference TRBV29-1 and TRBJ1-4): SAVISQKPSRDICQRGTSLTIQCQVDSQVTMMFWYRQQPGQSLTLIATANQGSEATYESGFVIDKFPISRPNLTFSTLTVSNMSPEDSSIYLCTLDREEKLFFGSGTQLSVL.

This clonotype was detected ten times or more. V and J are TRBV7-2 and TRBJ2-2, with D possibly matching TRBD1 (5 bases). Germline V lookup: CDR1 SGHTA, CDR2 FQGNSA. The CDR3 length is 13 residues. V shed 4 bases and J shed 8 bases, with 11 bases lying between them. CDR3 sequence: CASSSRVLGELFF. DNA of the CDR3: TGTGCCAGCAGCTCCAGGGTATTAGGGGAGCTGTTTTTT.

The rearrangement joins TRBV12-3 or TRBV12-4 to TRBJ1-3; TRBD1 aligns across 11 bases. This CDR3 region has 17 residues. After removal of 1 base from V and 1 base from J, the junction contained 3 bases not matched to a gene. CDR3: CASSLGGQGASGNTIYF. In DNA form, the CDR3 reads TGTGCCAGCAGTTTAGGTGGACAGGGGGCTTCTGGAAACACCATATATTTT.

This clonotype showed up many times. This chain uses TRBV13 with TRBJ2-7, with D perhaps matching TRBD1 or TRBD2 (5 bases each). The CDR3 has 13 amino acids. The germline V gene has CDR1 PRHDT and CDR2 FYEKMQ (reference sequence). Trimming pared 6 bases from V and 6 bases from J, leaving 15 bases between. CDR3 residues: CASRKPGTGEQYF. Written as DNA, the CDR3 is TGTGCCAGCAGGAAACCAGGGACGGGCGAGCAGTACTTC.

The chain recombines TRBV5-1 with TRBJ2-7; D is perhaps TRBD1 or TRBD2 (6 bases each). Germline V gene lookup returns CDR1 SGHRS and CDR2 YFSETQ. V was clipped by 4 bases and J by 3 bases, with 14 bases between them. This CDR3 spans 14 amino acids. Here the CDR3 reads CASSTGGGLYEQYF. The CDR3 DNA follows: TGCGCCAGCAGCACCGGAGGGGGTCTCTACGAGCAGTACTTC.

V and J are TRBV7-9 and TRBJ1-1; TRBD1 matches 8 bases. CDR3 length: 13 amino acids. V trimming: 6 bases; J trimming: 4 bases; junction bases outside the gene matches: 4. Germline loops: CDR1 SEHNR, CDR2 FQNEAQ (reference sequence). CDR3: CASSSDRATEAFF. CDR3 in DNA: TGTGCCAGCAGTTCGGACAGGGCCACTGAAGCTTTCTTT.

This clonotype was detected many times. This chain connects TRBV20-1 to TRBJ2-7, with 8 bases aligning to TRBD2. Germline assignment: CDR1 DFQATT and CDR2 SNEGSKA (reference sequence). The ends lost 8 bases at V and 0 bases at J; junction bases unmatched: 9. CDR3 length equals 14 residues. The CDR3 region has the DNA TGCAGTTTCCCGGGACTAGTTAGCTCCTACGAGCAGTACTTC. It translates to CSFPGLVSSYEQYF.

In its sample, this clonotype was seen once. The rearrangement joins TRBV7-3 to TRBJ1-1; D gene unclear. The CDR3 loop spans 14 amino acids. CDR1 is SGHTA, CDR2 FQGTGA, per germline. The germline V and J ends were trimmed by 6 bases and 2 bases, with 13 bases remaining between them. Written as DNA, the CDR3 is TGTGCCAGCAGTTCTAGTGGAGTTAACACTGAAGCTTTCTTT. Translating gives CASSSSGVNTEAFF. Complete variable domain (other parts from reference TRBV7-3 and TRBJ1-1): GAGVSQTPSNKVTEKGKYVELRCDPISGHTALYWYRQSLGQGPEFLIYFQGTGAADDSGLPNDRFFAVRPEGSVSTLKIQRTERGDSAVYLCASSSSGVNTEAFFGQGTRLTVV.

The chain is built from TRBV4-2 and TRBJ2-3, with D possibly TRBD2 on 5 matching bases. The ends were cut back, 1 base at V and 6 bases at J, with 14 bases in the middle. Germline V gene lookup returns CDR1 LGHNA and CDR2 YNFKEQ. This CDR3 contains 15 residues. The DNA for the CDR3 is TGTGCCAGCAGCCAAGGCCAGGAGGTGGGGGATACGCAGTATTTT. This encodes CASSQGQEVGDTQYF.

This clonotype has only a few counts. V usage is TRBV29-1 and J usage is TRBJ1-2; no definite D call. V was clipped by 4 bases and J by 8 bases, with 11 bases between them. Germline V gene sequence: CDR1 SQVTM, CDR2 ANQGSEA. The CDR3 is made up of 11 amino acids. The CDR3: CSVGAGGGYTF. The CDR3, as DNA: TGCAGCGTTGGGGCAGGAGGCGGCTACACCTTC.

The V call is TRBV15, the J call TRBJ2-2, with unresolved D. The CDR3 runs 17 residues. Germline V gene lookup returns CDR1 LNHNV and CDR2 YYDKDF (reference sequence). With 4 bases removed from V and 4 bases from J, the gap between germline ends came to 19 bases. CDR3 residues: CATSTRRVGLSTGELFF. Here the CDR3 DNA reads TGTGCCACCAGCACCCGTAGGGTAGGGTTGAGCACCGGGGAGCTGTTTTTT.

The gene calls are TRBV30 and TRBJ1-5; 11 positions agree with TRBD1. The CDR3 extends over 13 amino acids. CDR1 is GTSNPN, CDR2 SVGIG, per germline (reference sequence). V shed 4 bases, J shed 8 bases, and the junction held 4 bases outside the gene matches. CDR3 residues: CAWTRDRGEPQHF. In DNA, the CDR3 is TGTGCCTGGACCCGGGACAGGGGGGAGCCCCAGCATTTT.

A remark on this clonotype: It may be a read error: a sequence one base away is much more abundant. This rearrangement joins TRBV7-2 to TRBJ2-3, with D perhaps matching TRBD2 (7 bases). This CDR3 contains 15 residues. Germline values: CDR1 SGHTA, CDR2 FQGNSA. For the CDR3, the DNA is TGTGCCAACAGCGGGACAAGGGGGTACACAGATACGCAGTATTTT. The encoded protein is CANSGTRGYTDTQYF.

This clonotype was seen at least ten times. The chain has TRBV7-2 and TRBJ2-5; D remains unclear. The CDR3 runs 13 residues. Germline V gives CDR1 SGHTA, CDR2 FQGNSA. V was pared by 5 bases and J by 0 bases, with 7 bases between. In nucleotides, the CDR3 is TGTGCCAGCAGCCTGATGTACCAAGAGACCCAGTACTTC. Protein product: CASSLMYQETQYF.

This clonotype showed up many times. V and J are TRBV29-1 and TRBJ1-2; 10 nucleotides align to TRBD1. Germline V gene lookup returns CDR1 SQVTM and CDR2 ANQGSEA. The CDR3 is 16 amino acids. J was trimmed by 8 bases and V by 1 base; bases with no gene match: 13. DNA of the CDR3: TGCAGCGTTGAAGGATGGGCCCCTGGGACAGGGGAAGGCTACACCTTC. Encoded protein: CSVEGWAPGTGEGYTF.

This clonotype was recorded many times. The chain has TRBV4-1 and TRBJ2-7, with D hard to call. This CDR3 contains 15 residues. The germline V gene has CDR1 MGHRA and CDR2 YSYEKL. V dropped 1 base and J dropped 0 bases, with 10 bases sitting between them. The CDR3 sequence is CASSQGHTSSYEQYF. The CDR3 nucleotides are TGCGCCAGCAGCCAAGGCCACACCAGCTCCTACGAGCAGTACTTC.

The CDR3 region has the DNA TGTGCCAGCAGCTTGCTGACAGGTGGCTACACCTTC. This encodes CASSLLTGGYTF. This sequence joins TRBV7-2 and TRBJ1-2, with D tentatively TRBD1 (6 bases). This CDR3 contains 12 residues. Germline V lookup: CDR1 SGHTA, CDR2 FQGNSA. V gave up 3 bases and J gave up 7 bases, with 9 bases separating them. Based on the CDR3 plus reference TRBV7-2 and TRBJ1-2, the full variable domain is GAGVSQSPSNKVTEKGKDVELRCDPISGHTALYWYRQSLGQGLEFLIYFQGNSAPDKSGLPSDRFSAERTGGSVSTLTIQRTQQEDSAVYLCASSLLTGGYTFGSGTRLTVV.

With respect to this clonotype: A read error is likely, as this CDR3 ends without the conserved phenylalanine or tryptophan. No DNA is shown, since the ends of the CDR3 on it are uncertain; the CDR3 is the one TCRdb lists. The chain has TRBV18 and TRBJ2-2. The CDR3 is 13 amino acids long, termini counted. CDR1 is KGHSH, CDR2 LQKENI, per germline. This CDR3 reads CASSPASTGELSL.

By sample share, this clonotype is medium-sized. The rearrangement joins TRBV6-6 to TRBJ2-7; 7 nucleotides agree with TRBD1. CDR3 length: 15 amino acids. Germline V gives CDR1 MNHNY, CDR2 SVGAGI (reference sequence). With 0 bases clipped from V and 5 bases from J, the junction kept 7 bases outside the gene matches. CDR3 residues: CASSYSDRTFDEQYF. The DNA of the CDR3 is TGTGCCAGCAGTTACTCGGACAGGACGTTTGACGAGCAGTACTTC.